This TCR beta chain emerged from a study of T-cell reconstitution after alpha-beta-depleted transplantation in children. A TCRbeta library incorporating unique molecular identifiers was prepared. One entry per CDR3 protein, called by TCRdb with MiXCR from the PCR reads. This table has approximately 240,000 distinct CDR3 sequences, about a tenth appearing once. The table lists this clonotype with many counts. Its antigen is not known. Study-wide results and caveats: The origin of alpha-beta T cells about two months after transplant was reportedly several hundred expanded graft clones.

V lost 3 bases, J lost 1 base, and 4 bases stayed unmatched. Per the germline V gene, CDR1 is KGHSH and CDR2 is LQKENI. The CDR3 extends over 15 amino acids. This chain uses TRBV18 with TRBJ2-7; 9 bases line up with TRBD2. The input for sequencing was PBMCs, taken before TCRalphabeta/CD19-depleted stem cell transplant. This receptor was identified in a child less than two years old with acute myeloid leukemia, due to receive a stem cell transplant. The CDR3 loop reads CASSPPSGASYEQYF. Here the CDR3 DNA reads TGTGCCAGCTCACCCCCTAGCGGGGCTTCCTACGAGCAGTACTTC.